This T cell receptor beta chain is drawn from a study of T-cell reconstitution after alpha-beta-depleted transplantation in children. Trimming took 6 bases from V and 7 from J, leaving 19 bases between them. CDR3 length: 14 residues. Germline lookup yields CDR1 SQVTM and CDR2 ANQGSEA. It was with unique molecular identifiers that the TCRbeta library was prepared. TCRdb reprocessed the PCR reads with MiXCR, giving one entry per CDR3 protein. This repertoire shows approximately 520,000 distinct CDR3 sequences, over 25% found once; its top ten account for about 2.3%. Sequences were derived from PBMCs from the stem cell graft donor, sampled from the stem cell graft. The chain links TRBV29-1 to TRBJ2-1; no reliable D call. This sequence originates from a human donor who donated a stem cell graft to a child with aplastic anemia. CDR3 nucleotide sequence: TGCAGCGTAATCCCTCTTAGCAGGAAGAATGAGCAGTTCTTC. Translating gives CSVIPLSRKNEQFF.